A selection of T cell receptor beta chains follows, all from one sample in a study of T-cell reconstitution after alpha-beta-depleted transplantation in children. TCRdb reprocessed the PCR reads via MiXCR and lists one record per CDR3 protein. The sample consists of some 520,000 distinct CDR3 sequences, around a third of them appearing once. The material sequenced was PBMCs from the stem cell graft donor, taken from the stem cell graft. The receptors stem from a human donor who donated a stem cell graft to a child with aplastic anemia. The CDR3 runs from the conserved cysteine through the conserved F or W. The order of the fields is D gene, V gene, clone size, J gene, CDR3 DNA, CDR3 protein. The D gene is left open where the match is weak. Expanded clones get a size class; other rows say once, few or many, or leave the size out.

D gene: .; V gene: TRBV28; clone size: .; J gene: TRBJ2-3; CDR3 DNA: TGTGCCAGCAAGGGAGATACGCAGTATTTT; CDR3 protein: CASKGDTQYF
D gene: TRBD1; V gene: TRBV7-2; clone size: few; J gene: TRBJ1-1; CDR3 DNA: TGTGCCAGCAGCTTTTCGGACAGGGGGGCCACTGAAGCTTTCTTT; CDR3 protein: CASSFSDRGATEAFF
D gene: .; V gene: TRBV12-3/TRBV12-4; clone size: few; J gene: TRBJ1-6; CDR3 DNA: TGTGCCAGCAGCTTTAGGGAACCCTCACCCCTCCACTTT; CDR3 protein: CASSFREPSPLHF
D gene: .; V gene: TRBV13; clone size: .; J gene: TRBJ2-7; CDR3 DNA: TGTGCCAGCAGCTTAGTGGCTGGCCGGGAGTCCGCCCGTGATGAGCAGTACTTC; CDR3 protein: CASSLVAGRESARDEQYF
D gene: TRBD1; V gene: TRBV20-1; clone size: few; J gene: TRBJ2-5; CDR3 DNA: TGCAGTGCTAGAGATCTGAACAGGGGAGAGACCCAGTACTTC; CDR3 protein: CSARDLNRGETQYF
D gene: .; V gene: TRBV3-1; clone size: .; J gene: TRBJ1-1; CDR3 DNA: TGTGCCAGCAGCCAAGGGGGGCTCACTGAAGCTTTCTTT; CDR3 protein: CASSQGGLTEAFF
D gene: .; V gene: TRBV11-2; clone size: few; J gene: TRBJ1-2; CDR3 DNA: TGTGCCAGCAGCTTAGACAGGTCCGGCTACACCTTC; CDR3 protein: CASSLDRSGYTF
D gene: .; V gene: TRBV18; clone size: once; J gene: TRBJ2-1; CDR3 DNA: TGTGCCAGCTCACCCTTCTTAGGGGGAGGACTCTCCTACAATGAGCAGTTCTTC; CDR3 protein: CASSPFLGGGLSYNEQFF
D gene: .; V gene: TRBV12-3/TRBV12-4; clone size: .; J gene: TRBJ1-2; CDR3 DNA: TGTGCCAGCAGTTTTACGGCAGCTAACTATGGCTACACCTTC; CDR3 protein: CASSFTAANYGYTF
D gene: TRBD1; V gene: TRBV4-3; clone size: few; J gene: TRBJ1-2; CDR3 DNA: TGCGCCAGCAGCCGGGACAGGGTAACTGGCTACACCTTC; CDR3 protein: CASSRDRVTGYTF
D gene: TRBD2; V gene: TRBV5-4; clone size: .; J gene: TRBJ2-1; CDR3 DNA: TGTGCCAGCAGCTCAACCGGGACTAGCGTCGGAAATGAGCAGTTCTTC; CDR3 protein: CASSSTGTSVGNEQFF
D gene: .; V gene: TRBV7-9; clone size: .; J gene: TRBJ1-1; CDR3 DNA: TGTGCCAGCAGCTTAGGCGTCCTTGGCGGAGCTTTCTTT; CDR3 protein: CASSLGVLGGAFF
D gene: .; V gene: TRBV20-1; clone size: many; J gene: TRBJ2-5; CDR3 DNA: TGCAGTGCTAGAGATCTCTCCCGGGGAGAGGTGGAGACCCAGTACTTC; CDR3 protein: CSARDLSRGEVETQYF
D gene: TRBD2; V gene: TRBV30; clone size: .; J gene: TRBJ2-1; CDR3 DNA: TGTGCCTGGAACCTCGGCGGGAGAATAGGCGATGAGCAGTTCTTC; CDR3 protein: CAWNLGGRIGDEQFF
D gene: TRBD1; V gene: TRBV7-2; clone size: few; J gene: TRBJ1-3; CDR3 DNA: TGTGCCAGCAGCTTGACTCAGGGGGCCGGAAACACCATATATTTT; CDR3 protein: CASSLTQGAGNTIYF
D gene: .; V gene: TRBV6-2/TRBV6-3; clone size: .; J gene: TRBJ2-2; CDR3 DNA: TGTGCCAGCAGTTACAGTGCGGGGCACACCGGGGAGCTGTTTTTT; CDR3 protein: CASSYSAGHTGELFF
D gene: TRBD1; V gene: TRBV20-1; clone size: .; J gene: TRBJ1-2; CDR3 DNA: TGCAGTGGGCGGGACAGGGGGCGTTTAAATGGCTACACCTTC; CDR3 protein: CSGRDRGRLNGYTF
D gene: .; V gene: TRBV19; clone size: few; J gene: TRBJ2-5; CDR3 DNA: TGTGCCAGTAGGGACCAAGAGACCCAGTACTTC; CDR3 protein: CASRDQETQYF
D gene: TRBD2; V gene: TRBV28; clone size: few; J gene: TRBJ2-2; CDR3 DNA: TGTGCCAGCAGTCCCCAGGGACTAGCGGGTTACACCGGGGAGCTGTTTTTT; CDR3 protein: CASSPQGLAGYTGELFF
D gene: .; V gene: TRBV30; clone size: .; J gene: TRBJ2-1; CDR3 DNA: TGTGCCTGGAAATGGGCCAATGAGCAGTTCTTC; CDR3 protein: CAWKWANEQFF
D gene: .; V gene: TRBV29-1; clone size: .; J gene: TRBJ1-1; CDR3 DNA: TGCAGCGTTGATTGGGTCGGGACTGAAGCTTTCTTT; CDR3 protein: CSVDWVGTEAFF
D gene: .; V gene: TRBV12-3/TRBV12-4; clone size: .; J gene: TRBJ2-3; CDR3 DNA: TGTGCCAGCAGGACCCCAGGGAGCACAGATACGCAGTATTTT; CDR3 protein: CASRTPGSTDTQYF
D gene: .; V gene: TRBV20-1; clone size: .; J gene: TRBJ2-1; CDR3 DNA: TGCAGTGCGACCCCAGCAGGCCCCTACAATGAGCAGTTCTTC; CDR3 protein: CSATPAGPYNEQFF
D gene: TRBD2; V gene: TRBV18; clone size: .; J gene: TRBJ2-1; CDR3 DNA: TGTGCCAGCCACGGACTAGCGGCTTACAATGAGCAGTTCTTC; CDR3 protein: CASHGLAAYNEQFF
D gene: .; V gene: TRBV6-5; clone size: few; J gene: TRBJ2-5; CDR3 DNA: TGTGCCAGCAGTTACAGGGACGCGGAGACCCAGTACTTC; CDR3 protein: CASSYRDAETQYF
D gene: TRBD1; V gene: TRBV5-1; clone size: .; J gene: TRBJ2-5; CDR3 DNA: TGCGCCAGCAGCCCGGGACAGAGTGTCCAAGAGACCCAGTACTTC; CDR3 protein: CASSPGQSVQETQYF
D gene: .; V gene: TRBV27; clone size: few; J gene: TRBJ2-7; CDR3 DNA: TGTGCCAGCGGTCTATCGCCCTACGAGCAGTACTTC; CDR3 protein: CASGLSPYEQYF
D gene: .; V gene: TRBV20-1; clone size: few; J gene: TRBJ1-5; CDR3 DNA: TGCAGTGCTAGAGATCTCCAGGGGAATCAGCCCCAGCATTTT; CDR3 protein: CSARDLQGNQPQHF
D gene: TRBD2; V gene: TRBV20-1; clone size: .; J gene: TRBJ2-1; CDR3 DNA: TGCAGTGCTAGAGATTCTAGCGGGAGGATTGGTGAGCAGTTCTTC; CDR3 protein: CSARDSSGRIGEQFF
D gene: .; V gene: TRBV30; clone size: .; J gene: TRBJ2-4; CDR3 DNA: TGTGCCTGGATGGCAGGGACCAAAAACATTCAGTACTTC; CDR3 protein: CAWMAGTKNIQYF
D gene: TRBD1; V gene: TRBV7-8; clone size: .; J gene: TRBJ2-7; CDR3 DNA: TGTGCCAGCAGCTACTGGGACAGAAACTACGAGCAGTACTTC; CDR3 protein: CASSYWDRNYEQYF
D gene: TRBD2; V gene: TRBV10-3; clone size: .; J gene: TRBJ2-3; CDR3 DNA: TGTGCCATCAGTAGAATAGCGGGAGGTAACACAGATACGCAGTATTTT; CDR3 protein: CAISRIAGGNTDTQYF
D gene: .; V gene: TRBV20-1; clone size: .; J gene: TRBJ2-1; CDR3 DNA: TGCAGTGCTGACCCACCCTTCTCCCCCTACAATGAGCAGTTCTTC; CDR3 protein: CSADPPFSPYNEQFF
D gene: .; V gene: TRBV4-3; clone size: few; J gene: TRBJ2-7; CDR3 DNA: TGCGCCAGCAGCCAAGATCCAAGGCCGATGGCCTACGAGCAGTACTTC; CDR3 protein: CASSQDPRPMAYEQYF
D gene: TRBD1; V gene: TRBV20-1; clone size: many; J gene: TRBJ1-1; CDR3 DNA: TGCAGTGCTAGGGCATCCGGGACAGGGCTGAACACTGAAGCTTTCTTT; CDR3 protein: CSARASGTGLNTEAFF
D gene: .; V gene: TRBV20-1; clone size: few; J gene: TRBJ1-2; CDR3 DNA: TGCAGTGCTCATCCCGGGGGAATACGGGGCTACACCTTC; CDR3 protein: CSAHPGGIRGYTF
D gene: TRBD1; V gene: TRBV29-1; clone size: many; J gene: TRBJ1-2; CDR3 DNA: TGCAGCGTCACCCTCTGGACAGGGGGCGCCTATGGCTACACCTTC; CDR3 protein: CSVTLWTGGAYGYTF
D gene: .; V gene: TRBV6-1; clone size: .; J gene: TRBJ1-6; CDR3 DNA: TGTGCCGGGGGGTCCTATAATTCACCCCTCCACTTT; CDR3 protein: CAGGSYNSPLHF
D gene: TRBD1; V gene: TRBV5-1; clone size: .; J gene: TRBJ2-5; CDR3 DNA: TGCGCCAGCAGGGAGAGACAGGGGGTGGAGACCCAGTACTTC; CDR3 protein: CASRERQGVETQYF
D gene: .; V gene: TRBV7-2; clone size: .; J gene: TRBJ2-1; CDR3 DNA: TGTGCCAGCAGCTTAGTGGCTAGCTGGAGCAATGAGCAGTTCTTC; CDR3 protein: CASSLVASWSNEQFF
D gene: .; V gene: TRBV20-1; clone size: .; J gene: TRBJ2-7; CDR3 DNA: TGCAGTGCCCAGGACGGTCCGGGCTACGAGCAGTACTTC; CDR3 protein: CSAQDGPGYEQYF